Shown below are 6 T cell receptor beta chains from a single sample sequenced in a study of a mutant IDH1 vaccine in newly diagnosed glioma. The repertoire was sequenced with immunoSEQ multiplex PCR; TCRdb's copy has only in-frame clones and lacks some. The table has some 42,000 clones, roughly 80% seen once. The time point denotes: week 47, end of study. Each dose of the vaccine consisted of 300 ug of mutant IDH1 20-mer peptide, with topical imiquimod. Their recognized antigens are unknown. Sequenced material: PBMCs, taken from a glioma patient whose treatment included an IDH1 peptide vaccine. Receptors were obtained from a man aged 18 to 29 with glioma. Some clones in this sample may be carry-over from other donors' samples.

This clone was detected only once. The chain joins TRBV6-1 to TRBJ1-1; D is perhaps TRBD1 (6 bases). This CDR3 spans 12 amino acids. Looked up from germline, CDR1 is MNHNS and CDR2 is SASEGT. The ends were cut back, 5 bases at V and 7 bases at J, with 11 bases in the middle. The CDR3, as DNA: TGTGCCAGCAGTCAGGGGCTTCTTGAAGCTTTCTTT. Its translation is CASSQGLLEAFF.

The V call is TRBV30, the J call TRBJ1-2; tentative D call: TRBD1 (5 bases). The CDR3 is made up of 16 amino acids. CDR1 is GTSNPN, CDR2 SVGIG, per germline (reference sequence). V was pared by 0 bases and J by 7 bases, with 21 bases between. CDR3 loop: CAWSVRGGDPEFGYTF. In DNA, the CDR3 is TGTGCCTGGAGTGTACGGGGAGGGGACCCGGAGTTTGGCTACACCTTC.

The V call is TRBV5-5, the J call TRBJ1-4; D uncertain. CDR3 length: 15 amino acids. Trimming pared 2 bases from V and 6 bases from J, leaving 14 bases between. Germline CDR1 and CDR2: SGHKS and YYEKEE (reference sequence). CDR3 sequence reads: CASSFTASVYEKLFF. The CDR3, as DNA: TGTGCCAGCAGCTTCACGGCCTCCGTCTATGAAAAACTGTTTTTT. Full variable domain (remainder filled in from reference TRBV5-5 and TRBJ1-4): DAGVTQSPTHLIKTRGQQVTLRCSPISGHKSVSWYQQVLGQGPQFIFQYYEKEERGRGNFPDRFSARQFPNYSSELNVNALLLGDSALYLCASSFTASVYEKLFFGSGTQLSVL.

This chain connects TRBV2 to TRBJ1-1; D ambiguous. The CDR3 is 14 amino acids. Trimming stripped 4 bases from V and 1 base from J, with 10 bases between. The germline V gene has CDR1 SNHLY and CDR2 FYNNEI. CDR3 region: CASSATQRNTEAFF. CDR3 sequence (DNA): TGTGCCAGCAGTGCTACTCAGAGGAACACTGAAGCTTTCTTT. The full variable domain, in which reference TRBV2 and TRBJ1-1 provide the parts outside the CDR3, is EPEVTQTPSHQVTQMGQEVILRCVPISNHLYFYWYRQILGQKVEFLVSFYNNEISEKSEIFDDQFSVERPDGSNFTLKIRSTKLEDSAMYFCASSATQRNTEAFFGQGTRLTVV.

This clone showed up just once. The rearrangement links TRBV13 to TRBJ1-1; D is ambiguous. This CDR3 has 13 residues. Germline V gene sequence: CDR1 PRHDT, CDR2 FYEKMQ (reference sequence). V was clipped by 5 bases and J by 4 bases, with 11 bases between them. The CDR3 region is CASSLRHFTEAFF. DNA for the CDR3: TGTGCCAGCAGCCTAAGACACTTCACTGAAGCTTTCTTT.

This clone was found once. The chain joins TRBV5-4 to TRBJ1-1, with 8 bases that match TRBD1. V lost 0 bases to trimming and J lost 3 bases; unmatched junction nucleotides: 1. There are 14 residues in the CDR3. Germline lookup yields CDR1 SGHNT and CDR2 YYREEE (reference sequence). The CDR3 is CASSLGQGYTEAFF. The CDR3 DNA follows: TGTGCCAGCAGCTTGGGACAGGGGTACACTGAAGCTTTCTTT.